This T cell receptor beta chain stems from a study of identical twins. Study results and limitations: Out-of-frame alpha sequences common to twins exhibited an excess of low generation probability. For cord blood, abundant beta clonotypes had fewer insertions, unlike memory repertoires, which showed none.

Template switching, a step in the protocol, added a universal primer site, and cDNA carried unique molecular identifiers. TCRdb re-called the 5' RACE reads through MiXCR, storing one row per CDR3 protein. This table has hundreds of thousands of distinct CDR3 sequences, just under 9.5% appearing once. This clonotype was seen ten or more times. Its target is unknown. Per germline, CDR1 DFQATT and CDR2 SNEGSKA (reference sequence). There are 13 residues in the CDR3. V was shortened by 1 base and J by 12 bases, with 16 bases between the two germline ends. With no exceptions, donors were healthy Caucasians. The data were also submitted as part of a second study, on yellow fever vaccine responses in identical twins.

This receptor was identified in a woman aged 18-35 years in good health. The V call is TRBV20-1, the J call TRBJ2-1, with D possibly being TRBD2 (7 bases). The sample was CD8+ T cells sorted from blood. CDR3 sequence (DNA): TGCAGTGCTAGAGGTCCGGGGGGCCTTTGGCAGTTCTTC. Translating gives CSARGPGGLWQFF.